This TCR beta chain is drawn from a study of CD8 T cells in ankylosing spondylitis. The V gene end was trimmed by 7 bases and the J gene end by 8 bases; junction bases not matched to a gene: 7. The CDR3 contains 13 residues. Germline CDR1 and CDR2: SQVTM and ANQGSEA. TCRdb reanalysed the 5' RACE reads using MiXCR and keeps one entry per CDR3 protein. The sample carries about 240,000 distinct CDR3 sequences, 8% to 9.5% recorded once. This clonotype was observed many times. The V and J genes are TRBV29-1 and TRBJ1-6; TRBD1 matches 8 bases. The sequenced material came from blood, either unsorted or a sorted T cell fraction (not recorded which). The receptor was isolated from a male donor with ankylosing spondylitis or in good health (not recorded which). CDR3 amino acids: CSASDRADSPLHF. CDR3 nucleotides: TGCAGCGCCTCGGACAGGGCCGATTCACCCCTCCACTTT.